The clone carrying this T cell receptor beta chain was detected once. Its antigen is as yet unknown. The PCR used 60 Vbeta and 13 Jbeta primers. Profiling relied on immunoSEQ multiplex PCR, and the TCRdb table lists in-frame clones only, not all of them. The table has 120,000 to 150,000 clones, 70% to 85% seen once. V lost 4 bases and J lost 5; bases outside the gene matches: 10. From germline, CDR1 is SGDLS and CDR2 YYNGEE. CDR3 length equals 15 residues. The sample originates from a study of cytomegalovirus exposure and HLA in healthy donors. At the level of the study: A preliminary data release comprised around 90 million unique TCRs obtained from HLA-typed donors. Findings and caveats of the study: Many donors shared some public TCRs, even though most TCR sequences were rare. Being productive about 87% or about 30% of the time was typical of most TCR beta V segments in an earlier analysis. The authors reported that TCR beta sequences could predict HLA-A and HLA-B alleles. These predictions were accurate for most subjects in the first cohort.

The sequenced sample consisted of PBMCs. The sequence was collected from a man in his forties in good health and CMV-seropositive. J is TRBJ2-5 and V is TRBV9, with TRBD1 identical over 8 bases. As DNA, the CDR3 is TGTGCCAGCAGCTTACAGGGGGTAAGGGTGGAGACCCAGTACTTC. Residues: CASSLQGVRVETQYF. Variable domain in full (rest from reference TRBV9 and TRBJ2-5): DSGVTQTPKHLITATGQRVTLRCSPRSGDLSVYWYQQSLDQGLQFLIQYYNGEERAKGNILERFSAQQFPDLHSELNLSSLELGDSALYFCASSLQGVRVETQYFGPGTRLLVL.